This T cell receptor (beta chain) is drawn from a study of T cell changes during pregnancy in multiple sclerosis. This table comes from immunoSEQ multiplex PCR, and its TCRdb copy is limited to in-frame clones, with some not included. This table has some 39,000 clones, over 80% appearing once. Trimming removed 4 bases at V and 1 base at J, with 14 bases between. The germline V gene encodes CDR1 SGHNT and CDR2 YYREEE (reference sequence). The CDR3 covers 15 residues. The material sequenced was PBMCs (not recorded whether the cells were cultured). The chain is built from TRBV5-4 and TRBJ1-1; weak D call: TRBD1 (5 bases). The TCR was taken from a female donor with multiple sclerosis, enrolled in a pregnancy study. The CDR3 DNA sequence: TGTGCCAGCAGCCAAGATGAGACAGAGAACACTGAAGCTTTCTTT. This gives the protein CASSQDETENTEAFF.